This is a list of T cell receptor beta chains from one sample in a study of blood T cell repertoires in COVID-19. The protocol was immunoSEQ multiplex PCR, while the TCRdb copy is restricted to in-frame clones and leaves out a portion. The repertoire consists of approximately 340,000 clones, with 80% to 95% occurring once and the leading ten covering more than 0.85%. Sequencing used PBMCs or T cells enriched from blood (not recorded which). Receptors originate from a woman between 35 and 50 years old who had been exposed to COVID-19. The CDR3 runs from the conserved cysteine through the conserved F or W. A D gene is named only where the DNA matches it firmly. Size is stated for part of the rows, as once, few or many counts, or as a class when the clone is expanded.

CDR3aa: CASGQGLGYTF; CDR3nt: TGTGCCAGCGGACAGGGGCTGGGCTACACCTTC; v_gene: TRBV6-5; d_gene: TRBD1; j_gene: TRBJ1-2; abundance: -
CDR3aa: CASRDQTGGNQPQHF; CDR3nt: TGTGCCAGCAGGGACCAGACAGGGGGCAATCAGCCCCAGCATTTT; v_gene: TRBV2; d_gene: TRBD1; j_gene: TRBJ1-5; abundance: -
CDR3aa: CSVEQGNPYEQYF; CDR3nt: TGCAGCGTCGAGCAGGGAAACCCCTACGAGCAGTACTTC; v_gene: TRBV29-1; d_gene: -; j_gene: TRBJ2-7; abundance: -
CDR3aa: CASSLEAGGRNTQYF; CDR3nt: TGTGCCAGCAGCTTAGAGGCAGGGGGACGGAATACGCAGTATTTT; v_gene: TRBV7-2; d_gene: TRBD1; j_gene: TRBJ2-3; abundance: -
CDR3aa: CASSSYPTGANYGYTF; CDR3nt: TGTGCCAGCAGCTCATACCCGACAGGAGCTAACTATGGCTACACCTTC; v_gene: TRBV13; d_gene: -; j_gene: TRBJ1-2; abundance: -
CDR3aa: CASSYRGYDEQFF; CDR3nt: TGTGCCAGCAGTTACAGGGGGTACGATGAGCAGTTCTTC; v_gene: TRBV12-3/TRBV12-4; d_gene: TRBD1; j_gene: TRBJ2-1; abundance: -
CDR3aa: CASSIFGGQGAYEQYF; CDR3nt: TGCGCCAGCAGCATTTTCGGGGGGCAGGGAGCCTACGAGCAGTACTTC; v_gene: TRBV5-1; d_gene: -; j_gene: TRBJ2-7; abundance: -
CDR3aa: CASRTEAAFF; CDR3nt: TGTGCCAGCAGGACAGAAGCAGCTTTCTTT; v_gene: TRBV27; d_gene: -; j_gene: TRBJ1-1; abundance: -
CDR3aa: CASSPDGSGLTYEQYF; CDR3nt: TGTGCCAGCAGCCCCGATGGTAGCGGACTTACCTACGAGCAGTACTTC; v_gene: TRBV5-4; d_gene: -; j_gene: TRBJ2-7; abundance: -
CDR3aa: CASSLLPSYGYTF; CDR3nt: TGTGCCAGCAGTTTGCTTCCTAGCTATGGCTACACCTTC; v_gene: TRBV12-3/TRBV12-4; d_gene: -; j_gene: TRBJ1-2; abundance: -
CDR3aa: CASSLAGLPNYGYTF; CDR3nt: TGCGCCAGCAGCTTGGCGGGGTTACCTAACTATGGCTACACCTTC; v_gene: TRBV5-1; d_gene: -; j_gene: TRBJ1-2; abundance: -
CDR3aa: CASSGPQTGRDEQYF; CDR3nt: TGCGCCAGCAGTGGCCCCCAGACAGGGCGCGACGAGCAGTACTTC; v_gene: TRBV10-1; d_gene: TRBD1; j_gene: TRBJ2-7; abundance: -
CDR3aa: CASSTSGSFYNEQFF; CDR3nt: TGTGCCAGCAGCACTAGCGGGAGTTTCTACAATGAGCAGTTCTTC; v_gene: TRBV7-2; d_gene: TRBD2; j_gene: TRBJ2-1; abundance: -
CDR3aa: CASRLEVGADTQYF; CDR3nt: TGTGCCAGCAGATTGGAGGTGGGTGCTGATACGCAGTATTTT; v_gene: TRBV27; d_gene: -; j_gene: TRBJ2-3; abundance: -
CDR3aa: CSVGRTGRSSYNEQFF; CDR3nt: TGCAGCGTAGGCCGGACAGGGAGGAGCTCCTACAATGAGCAGTTCTTC; v_gene: TRBV29-1; d_gene: TRBD1; j_gene: TRBJ2-1; abundance: -
CDR3aa: CASSLTGGETQYF; CDR3nt: TGTGCCAGCAGCCTGACAGGGGGAGAGACCCAGTACTTC; v_gene: TRBV12-3/TRBV12-4; d_gene: TRBD1; j_gene: TRBJ2-5; abundance: -
CDR3aa: CASSLRTGAQETQYF; CDR3nt: TGTGCCAGCAGCTTAAGGACAGGGGCCCAAGAGACCCAGTACTTC; v_gene: TRBV3-1/TRBV3-2; d_gene: TRBD1; j_gene: TRBJ2-5; abundance: -
CDR3aa: CASSWTSGTYNEQFF; CDR3nt: TGTGCCAGCAGCTGGACTAGCGGGACCTACAATGAGCAGTTCTTC; v_gene: TRBV7-2; d_gene: TRBD2; j_gene: TRBJ2-1; abundance: -
CDR3aa: CATSDPPRTSHTIYF; CDR3nt: TGTGCCACCAGTGACCCCCCCAGGACTTCGCACACCATATATTTT; v_gene: TRBV24-1; d_gene: -; j_gene: TRBJ1-3; abundance: -
CDR3aa: CASSPYYGNSPLHF; CDR3nt: TGCGCCAGCAGCCCATACTATGGGAATTCACCCCTCCACTTT; v_gene: TRBV5-1; d_gene: -; j_gene: TRBJ1-6; abundance: -
CDR3aa: CASSFSGKYGYTF; CDR3nt: TGTGCCAGCAGTTTTTCAGGGAAATATGGCTACACCTTC; v_gene: TRBV12-3/TRBV12-4; d_gene: -; j_gene: TRBJ1-2; abundance: -
CDR3aa: CASSYRPGYGNTIYF; CDR3nt: TGTGCCAGCAGTTACAGACCAGGGTACGGAAACACCATATATTTT; v_gene: TRBV6-6; d_gene: -; j_gene: TRBJ1-3; abundance: -
CDR3aa: CASSLNRPLAGANVLTF; CDR3nt: TGCGCCAGCAGCTTGAATCGCCCGCTAGCTGGGGCCAACGTCCTGACTTTC; v_gene: TRBV5-1; d_gene: -; j_gene: TRBJ2-6; abundance: once
CDR3aa: CASSRDRGSPLHF; CDR3nt: TGCGCCAGCAGCCGGGACAGGGGTTCACCCCTCCACTTT; v_gene: TRBV5-1; d_gene: TRBD1; j_gene: TRBJ1-6; abundance: -
CDR3aa: CASSDQGAGGELFF; CDR3nt: TGTGCCAGCAGCGATCAGGGGGCCGGCGGGGAGCTGTTTTTT; v_gene: TRBV2; d_gene: TRBD1; j_gene: TRBJ2-2; abundance: few
CDR3aa: CSASTPGSNQPQHF; CDR3nt: TGCAGTGCTAGTACCCCCGGGTCTAATCAGCCCCAGCATTTT; v_gene: TRBV20-1; d_gene: -; j_gene: TRBJ1-5; abundance: -
CDR3aa: CASSLSGVYGYTF; CDR3nt: TGTGCCAGCAGCTTATCCGGGGTCTATGGCTACACCTTC; v_gene: TRBV7-3; d_gene: -; j_gene: TRBJ1-2; abundance: -
CDR3aa: CASSLEQGETEAFF; CDR3nt: TGTGCCAGCAGCTTGGAACAGGGAGAGACTGAAGCTTTCTTT; v_gene: TRBV5-6; d_gene: -; j_gene: TRBJ1-1; abundance: -
CDR3aa: CASSPWGPGLGYTF; CDR3nt: TGTGCCAGCAGCCCCTGGGGCCCAGGGTTAGGCTACACCTTC; v_gene: TRBV7-8; d_gene: -; j_gene: TRBJ1-2; abundance: -
CDR3aa: CATSGRGTARTQYF; CDR3nt: TGTGCCACCAGCGGCCGCGGGACCGCAAGGACCCAGTACTTC; v_gene: TRBV15; d_gene: -; j_gene: TRBJ2-5; abundance: once
CDR3aa: CASSNLRGYTF; CDR3nt: TGTGCCAGCAGTAACCTCCGCGGGTACACCTTC; v_gene: TRBV6-5; d_gene: -; j_gene: TRBJ1-2; abundance: -
CDR3aa: CAWSVRGDTQYF; CDR3nt: TGTGCCTGGAGTGTACGAGGAGATACGCAGTATTTT; v_gene: TRBV30; d_gene: -; j_gene: TRBJ2-3; abundance: -
CDR3aa: CASSVQGANTEAFF; CDR3nt: TGTGCCAGCAGCGTCCAGGGGGCGAACACTGAAGCTTTCTTT; v_gene: TRBV7-9; d_gene: TRBD1; j_gene: TRBJ1-1; abundance: -
CDR3aa: CASSSSVVLGYTF; CDR3nt: TGTGCCAGCAGCTCCTCCGTTGTCCTGGGCTACACCTTC; v_gene: TRBV5-4; d_gene: -; j_gene: TRBJ1-2; abundance: -